A selection of T cell receptor beta chains follows, all from one sample in a study of blood T cells in healthy people across ages. TCRdb recomputed calls from the 5' RACE reads with MiXCR, one row per CDR3 protein. The data hold about 570,000 distinct CDR3 sequences, with 25% to 30% observed a single time. The source material was blood. These receptor sequences come from a woman aged 70-85 years in good health. CDR3s include the opening cysteine and the closing phenylalanine or tryptophan. D genes are given only for firm matches. The size of a clone is reported for some rows only, either as once, few or many, or as a class for expanded clones.

size	V	J	D	length	CDR3	DNA
few	TRBV20-1	TRBJ2-7	NA	12	CSAQESGDEQYF	TGCAGTGCCCAGGAGTCGGGGGACGAGCAGTACTTC
NA	TRBV25-1	TRBJ2-5	TRBD1	14	CASSHGDREETQYF	TGTGCCAGCAGTCATGGGGACAGAGAAGAGACCCAGTACTTC
many	TRBV11-2	TRBJ2-5	NA	15	CASSLDRGGGETQYF	TGTGCCAGCAGCTTAGATCGAGGGGGGGGAGAGACCCAGTACTTC
NA	TRBV7-9	TRBJ2-7	TRBD2	15	CASSPIGIAGGTQYF	TGTGCCAGCAGTCCGATTGGGATAGCGGGGGGAACGCAGTACTTC
NA	TRBV29-1	TRBJ2-3	TRBD2	12	CSVRLAPDTQYF	TGCAGCGTGCGACTAGCTCCAGATACGCAGTATTTT
NA	TRBV7-2	TRBJ1-2	NA	14	CASSLGRFDYGYTF	TGTGCCAGCAGCTTAGGCAGATTCGACTATGGCTACACCTTC
few	TRBV6-2/TRBV6-3	TRBJ2-5	NA	15	CASSPGGPTVETQYF	TGTGCCAGCAGTCCAGGAGGCCCCACGGTAGAGACCCAGTACTTC
few	TRBV3-1	TRBJ2-5	TRBD1	15	CASSHNRGRGETQYF	TGTGCCAGCAGTCACAACAGGGGGCGTGGAGAGACCCAGTACTTC
NA	TRBV18	TRBJ1-1	NA	14	CASSPMGRGTEAFF	TGTGCCAGCTCTCCCATGGGAAGGGGCACTGAAGCTTTCTTT
NA	TRBV18	TRBJ1-2	NA	13	CASSPESNYGYTF	TGTGCCAGCTCACCAGAGTCTAACTATGGCTACACCTTC
NA	TRBV29-1	TRBJ2-4	NA	15	CSVLHPTLAKNIQYF	TGCAGCGTTTTACACCCCACCTTAGCCAAAAACATTCAGTACTTC
NA	TRBV24-1	TRBJ2-2	TRBD1	16	CATSEATGVRTGELFF	TGTGCCACCAGTGAGGCTACAGGGGTGAGGACCGGGGAGCTGTTTTTT
NA	TRBV21-1	TRBJ2-5	NA	10	CASSLHEPDF	TGTGCCAGCAGCCTGCACGAACCGGACTTC
NA	TRBV19	TRBJ1-2	NA	14	CASSIPRDTEGYTF	TGTGCCAGTAGTATCCCACGGGACACGGAGGGCTACACCTTC
NA	TRBV7-9	TRBJ1-1	NA	12	CASSPEAREAFF	TGTGCCAGCAGCCCCGAGGCCAGGGAAGCTTTCTTT
few	TRBV7-2	TRBJ2-5	TRBD2	15	CASSLDGGAGETQYF	TGTGCCAGCAGCTTAGACGGGGGGGCTGGCGAGACCCAGTACTTC
many	TRBV5-4	TRBJ2-2	NA	13	CASSSKEGGELFF	TGTGCCAGCAGCTCCAAGGAGGGCGGGGAGCTGTTTTTT
few	TRBV7-9	TRBJ2-3	NA	13	CASSPQVGRTQYF	TGTGCCAGCAGCCCCCAGGTGGGCAGGACGCAGTATTTT
NA	TRBV3-1	TRBJ2-6	NA	16	CASSQKGGTGANVLTF	TGTGCCAGCAGCCAAAAAGGGGGTACCGGGGCCAACGTCCTGACTTTC
few	TRBV5-1	TRBJ1-4	NA	16	CASSSGKVLGNEKLFF	TGCGCCAGCAGCTCCGGGAAGGTCCTTGGCAATGAAAAACTGTTTTTT
NA	TRBV6-5	TRBJ2-1	NA	15	CASRGPGSAWNEQLF	TGTGCCAGCAGAGGTCCCGGATCCGCTTGGAATGAGCAGCTCTTC
NA	TRBV6-2/TRBV6-3	TRBJ2-7	TRBD2	15	CASSWAGGPISEQYF	TGTGCCAGCAGTTGGGCGGGAGGGCCTATCTCCGAGCAGTACTTC